The 27 T cell receptor beta chains below come from one sample, sequenced in a study of OX40 agonist ivuxolimab in advanced cancers. TCRdb keeps only in-frame clones here, not all; method: immunoSEQ multiplex PCR. The sample has fewer than 55,000 clones; more than 70% are singletons. The sample here was CD4+ or CD8+ T cells sorted from blood, taken in a trial of the OX40 agonist ivuxolimab. These receptors were obtained from an adult with an advanced solid tumor such as melanoma, head and neck, liver or kidney cancer.

This chain connects TRBV19 to TRBJ2-3, with D perhaps TRBD2 (5 bases). From germline, CDR1 is LNHDA and CDR2 SQIVND (reference sequence). V was trimmed by 7 bases and J by 0 bases, leaving 14 bases between them. CDR3 length: 15 residues. The CDR3: CASTPAVLSTDTQYF. The CDR3, as DNA: TGTGCCAGTACTCCAGCGGTACTTAGCACAGATACGCAGTATTTT.

The chain joins TRBV6-1 to TRBJ1-3; D not certain. The CDR3 extends over 12 amino acids. Germline lookup yields CDR1 MNHNS and CDR2 SASEGT. V lost 5 bases, J lost 8 bases, and 10 bases lay in between. This chain's CDR3 is CASSPRLDTIYF. The CDR3 DNA reads as TGTGCCAGCAGTCCCCGACTGGACACCATATATTTT.

The chain links TRBV10-3 to TRBJ1-2; D is possibly TRBD1 (5 bases). This CDR3 contains 15 residues. Per the germline V gene, CDR1 is ENHRY and CDR2 is SYGVKD. V dropped 5 bases and J dropped 8 bases, with 21 bases sitting between them. This CDR3 reads CAISSQVEGREGYTF. The DNA of the CDR3 is TGTGCCATCAGTTCTCAGGTCGAGGGGCGCGAGGGCTACACCTTC.

In this sample, this clone turned up once. The chain combines TRBV7-8 with TRBJ2-1; TRBD2 matches 9 bases. After removal of 4 bases from V and 7 bases from J, the junction contained 17 bases not matched to a gene. The germline V gene encodes CDR1 SGHVS and CDR2 FQNEAQ. The CDR3 runs to 18 residues. CDR3 nucleotides: TGTGCCAGCAGCTCCGAGCGGAGCGGGGCGGGAGGGCGGAATGAGCAGTTCTTC. Translated, it gives CASSSERSGAGGRNEQFF.

V and J are TRBV4-2 and TRBJ2-7; TRBD1 agrees at 7 bases. V lost 4 bases, J lost 4 bases, and 10 bases stayed unmatched. The length of the CDR3 is 15 residues. In germline, CDR1 is LGHNA, CDR2 YNFKEQ. CDR3 region: CASSLLPGGRYEQYF. DNA of the CDR3: TGTGCCAGCAGCCTACTGCCAGGGGGTAGGTACGAGCAGTACTTC.

The chain joins TRBV18 to TRBJ1-3; 10 bases align to TRBD1. With 3 bases clipped from V and 4 bases from J, the junction kept 6 bases outside the gene matches. The CDR3 consists of 16 residues. CDR1 and CDR2 from the germline V gene are KGHSH and LQKENI. CDR3 in DNA: TGTGCCAGCTCACCTATGACAGGGGGCGCCGGAAACACCATATATTTT. Translating it yields CASSPMTGGAGNTIYF.

The V call is TRBV28, the J call TRBJ2-1; D unclear. The germline V gene encodes CDR1 MDHEN and CDR2 SYDVKM. V was clipped by 7 bases and J by 7 bases, with 17 bases between them. The CDR3 contains 14 residues. The CDR3 coding sequence is TGTGCCAGCATGCAGAGGAGCTTTCAAAATGAGCAGTTCTTC. Translated: CASMQRSFQNEQFF.

This clone showed up just a few times. The chain carries TRBV2 and TRBJ2-1; 8 nucleotides line up with TRBD2. V lost 11 bases to trimming and J lost 0 bases; unmatched junction nucleotides: 6. CDR1 is SNHLY and CDR2 is FYNNEI in the germline V gene. This CDR3 has 14 residues. Here the CDR3 reads CAGVAGNSYNEQFF. The CDR3 DNA reads as TGTGCCGGCGTAGCGGGAAACTCCTACAATGAGCAGTTCTTC. Drawing the rest from reference TRBV2 and TRBJ2-1, the complete variable domain is EPEVTQTPSHQVTQMGQEVILRCVPISNHLYFYWYRQILGQKVEFLVSFYNNEISEKSEIFDDQFSVERPDGSNFTLKIRSTKLEDSAMYFCAGVAGNSYNEQFFGPGTRLTVL.

CDR3 region: CASSLALAGVNEQFF. The CDR3 region has the DNA TGTGCCAGCAGCTTAGCACTAGCGGGGGTCAATGAGCAGTTCTTC. This chain joins TRBV7-2 and TRBJ2-1, with TRBD2 identical over 11 bases. The V gene end was trimmed by 0 bases and the J gene end by 6 bases; junction bases not matched to a gene: 1. Per the germline V gene, CDR1 is SGHTA and CDR2 is FQGNSA. This CDR3 is 15 amino acids long. Based on the CDR3 plus reference TRBV7-2 and TRBJ2-1, the full variable domain is GAGVSQSPSNKVTEKGKDVELRCDPISGHTALYWYRQSLGQGLEFLIYFQGNSAPDKSGLPSDRFSAERTGGSVSTLTIQRTQQEDSAVYLCASSLALAGVNEQFFGPGTRLTVL.

The genes are TRBV27 and TRBJ2-5, with 14 nucleotides matching TRBD2. CDR3 length: 15 residues. The J segment lost 5 bases and the V segment lost 4 bases, leaving 3 bases of the junction unmatched. The germline V gene has CDR1 MNHEY and CDR2 SMNVEV (reference sequence). The CDR3 region is CASSWGLAGVETQYF. In DNA, the CDR3 is TGTGCCAGCAGTTGGGGACTAGCGGGAGTTGAGACCCAGTACTTC.

The chain has TRBV5-1 and TRBJ2-3; 8 positions match TRBD1. This CDR3 contains 16 residues. CDR1 is SGHRS, CDR2 YFSETQ, per germline. V shed 6 bases and J 3 bases; nucleotides not matched to a gene: 12. The CDR3 sequence: CASISDAQGGTDTQYF. CDR3 sequence (DNA): TGCGCCAGCATATCCGATGCACAGGGGGGTACAGATACGCAGTATTTT.

Here the CDR3 reads CAWAGQGAGEQYF. The CDR3 DNA reads as TGTGCCTGGGCAGGACAGGGGGCAGGCGAGCAGTACTTC. The rearrangement uses TRBV30 and TRBJ2-7, with 11 positions matching TRBD1. The CDR3 is 13 amino acids. Trimming took 5 bases from V and 6 from J; bases not matched to a gene: 6. CDR1 is GTSNPN and CDR2 is SVGIG in the germline V gene (reference sequence).

The genes are TRBV13 and TRBJ2-3, with 12 nucleotides matching TRBD2. Germline CDR1 is PRHDT and CDR2 is FYEKMQ (reference sequence). The CDR3 runs to 16 residues. The J segment lost 1 base and the V segment lost 5 bases, leaving 4 bases of the junction unmatched. The DNA for the CDR3 is TGTGCCAGCAGCGCAAGACTAGCGGGGGGCACAGATACGCAGTATTTT. The encoded protein is CASSARLAGGTDTQYF.

This clone is labeled medium-sized. The chain uses TRBV6-4 and TRBJ1-1; D possibly corresponds to TRBD1 (6 bases). Trimming pared 6 bases from V and 3 bases from J, leaving 14 bases between. The CDR3 consists of 14 residues. Germline assignment: CDR1 MRHNA and CDR2 SNTAGT. The chain's CDR3 is CASSYRVGDTEAFF. CDR3 bases: TGTGCCAGCAGCTACAGGGTCGGCGACACTGAAGCTTTCTTT.

The chain employs TRBV9 and TRBJ1-1, with D uncertain. The germline gives CDR1 SGDLS, CDR2 YYNGEE. CDR3 length equals 13 residues. V was clipped by 0 bases and J by 4 bases, with 7 bases between them. The CDR3 loop is CASSVGAGTEAFF. CDR3 in DNA: TGTGCCAGCAGCGTAGGGGCCGGCACTGAAGCTTTCTTT. The whole variable domain, remainder taken from reference TRBV9 and TRBJ1-1, is DSGVTQTPKHLITATGQRVTLRCSPRSGDLSVYWYQQSLDQGLQFLIQYYNGEERAKGNILERFSAQQFPDLHSELNLSSLELGDSALYFCASSVGAGTEAFFGQGTRLTVV.

The chain is built from TRBV30 and TRBJ2-3, with D possibly TRBD2 on 5 matching bases. Germline V gives CDR1 GTSNPN, CDR2 SVGIG (reference sequence). V was trimmed by 1 base and J by 5 bases, leaving 10 bases between them. This CDR3 is built from 13 residues. CDR3 sequence reads: CAWSGLYVDTQYF. CDR3 nucleotides: TGTGCCTGGAGTGGACTATATGTAGATACGCAGTATTTT. The entire variable domain, with the rest obtained from reference TRBV30 and TRBJ2-3, is as follows: SQTIHQWPATLVQPVGSPLSLECTVEGTSNPNLYWYRQAAGRGLQLLFYSVGIGQISSEVPQNLSASRPQDRQFILSSKKLLLSDSGFYLCAWSGLYVDTQYFGPGTRLTVL.

V usage is TRBV7-2 and J usage is TRBJ2-3; the D is unclear. V lost 3 bases, J lost 0 bases, and 7 bases lay in between. Germline-derived CDR1 and CDR2 are SGHTA and FQGNSA. CDR3 length equals 14 residues. The CDR3 loop reads CASSFAASTDTQYF. CDR3 coding DNA: TGTGCCAGCAGCTTTGCGGCTAGCACAGATACGCAGTATTTT.

Note on this clone: The junction differs from germline at one of its ends, possibly a read error. The chain recombines TRBV6-5 with TRBJ1-6, with a weak D call TRBD1 (5 bases). The CDR3 runs to 15 residues. CDR1 MNHEY and CDR2 SVGAGI come from the germline V gene. CDR3 bases: TGTGCCACCAGTTACCTGGGACGGGTAAATTCACCCCTCCACTTT. Its translation: CATSYLGRVNSPLHF.

This rearrangement joins TRBV7-9 to TRBJ2-3; D possibly corresponds to TRBD2 (5 bases). V was clipped by 5 bases and J by 1 base, with 16 bases between them. The CDR3 has 16 residues. Germline CDR1 SEHNR, CDR2 FQNEAQ (reference sequence). CDR3 loop: CASSPGLQPRTDTQYF. CDR3 sequence (DNA): TGTGCCAGCAGCCCGGGATTACAACCTCGCACAGATACGCAGTATTTT. Full variable domain (outside the CDR3, taken from reference TRBV7-9 and TRBJ2-3): DTGVSQNPRHKITKRGQNVTFRCDPISEHNRLYWYRQTLGQGPEFLTYFQNEAQLEKSRLLSDRFSAERPKGSFSTLEIQRTEQGDSAMYLCASSPGLQPRTDTQYFGPGTRLTVL.

V and J are TRBV6-1 and TRBJ2-2; D ambiguous. Trimming stripped 4 bases from V and 0 bases from J, with 9 bases between. The CDR3 totals 15 residues. Per the germline V gene, CDR1 is MNHNS and CDR2 is SASEGT. The DNA of the CDR3 is TGTGCCAGCAGTGGGGTGCCGGCGAACACCGGGGAGCTGTTTTTT. This gives the protein CASSGVPANTGELFF.

The J gene is TRBJ1-4, the V gene TRBV5-1, with 12 bases lining up with TRBD1. The CDR3 is 16 residues long. J gave up 6 bases and V 3 bases, and 6 bases lay outside the gene matches. Germline V gives CDR1 SGHRS, CDR2 YFSETQ. This CDR3 reads CASSSGTGGAYEKLFF. The CDR3 nucleotides are TGCGCCAGCAGCTCCGGGACAGGGGGCGCGTATGAAAAACTGTTTTTT.

The rearrangement joins TRBV6-5 to TRBJ2-7; 10 bases fit TRBD1. J gave up 0 bases and V 10 bases, and 3 bases lay outside the gene matches. The CDR3 is 13 residues long. CDR1 is MNHEY, CDR2 SVGAGI, per germline. The CDR3 DNA follows: TGTGCCACCTGGACAGGGGGCTCCTACGAGCAGTACTTC. It yields the protein CATWTGGSYEQYF.

The V call is TRBV29-1, the J call TRBJ2-1; 15 bases match TRBD2. After removal of 1 base from V and 9 bases from J, the junction contained 4 bases not matched to a gene. CDR1 and CDR2 (germline): SQVTM, ANQGSEA. The length of the CDR3 is 15 residues. The CDR3 sequence: CSVEGGTSGRSEQFF. CDR3 sequence (DNA): TGCAGCGTTGAAGGGGGGACTAGCGGGAGGAGTGAGCAGTTCTTC.

The rearrangement links TRBV19 to TRBJ1-4, with TRBD1 as a possible D gene (6 bases). The V end was cut by 6 bases, the J end by 9 bases, with 11 bases between. The CDR3 spans 12 residues. Germline CDR1 LNHDA, CDR2 SQIVND (reference sequence). The CDR3 loop reads CASRQTGQKLFF. In DNA form, the CDR3 reads TGTGCCAGTAGACAAACAGGGCAAAAACTGTTTTTT. The full variable domain, its missing parts supplied by reference TRBV19 and TRBJ1-4, is DGGITQSPKYLFRKEGQNVTLSCEQNLNHDAMYWYRQDPGQGLRLIYYSQIVNDFQKGDIAEGYSVSREKKESFPLTVTSAQKNPTAFYLCASRQTGQKLFFGSGTQLSVL.

The rearrangement links TRBV5-1 to TRBJ2-7; TRBD2 is a possible D gene (7 bases). The CDR3 contains 14 residues. The V end was cut by 0 bases, the J end by 2 bases, with 9 bases between. Germline CDR1 and CDR2: SGHRS and YFSETQ. The CDR3 nucleotides read TGCGCCAGCAGCTTGGACGGGGGGCCCTACGAGCAGTACTTC. This sequence encodes CASSLDGGPYEQYF.

This clone was detected only once. V and J are TRBV5-4 and TRBJ2-7; 10 nucleotides agree with TRBD2. J gave up 0 bases and V 1 base, and 1 base lay outside the gene matches. The CDR3 is 15 amino acids. Germline V gives CDR1 SGHNT, CDR2 YYREEE (reference sequence). CDR3 residues: CASSLLAGGSYEQYF. The CDR3 DNA reads as TGTGCCAGCAGCTTGTTAGCGGGAGGCTCCTACGAGCAGTACTTC.

This clone was found a few times. The V call is TRBV14, the J call TRBJ1-1; unclear D gene. The CDR3 is 11 amino acids. Per germline, CDR1 SGHDN and CDR2 FVKESK. V was shortened by 8 bases and J by 0 bases, with 4 bases between the two germline ends. The CDR3 loop reads CASGMNTEAFF. Here the CDR3 DNA reads TGTGCCAGCGGAATGAACACTGAAGCTTTCTTT.